What follows are 21 T cell receptor beta chains derived from one specimen sequenced in a study of regulatory T cells in long-lasting Graves disease. Described time point: persistent/refractory GD, antithyroid drugs over 5 years with positive TRAb. Isolated PBMC RNA provided the starting material for the TCR library. Arm-PCR with iRepertoire HTBI primers amplified the CDR3 regions for these TCR beta libraries. TCRdb re-analysed the multiplex PCR reads in MiXCR, keeping a single row per CDR3 protein. Of around 510,000 distinct CDR3 sequences listed, 20% are singletons. The sample here was peripheral blood mononuclear cells (PBMCs), taken when the disease was refractory, from a patient treated with antithyroid drugs. These receptors all stem from a female donor with Graves disease.

This clonotype occurred a few times. The chain uses TRBV30 and TRBJ1-2, with D uncertain. This CDR3 has 17 residues. Looked up from germline, CDR1 is GTSNPN and CDR2 is SVGIG (reference sequence). Trimming stripped 2 bases from V and 2 bases from J, with 21 bases between. The CDR3, as DNA: TGTGCCTGGAGTCCCGGAGGAAGTCCCCGGCCAAACTATGGCTACACCTTC. Translating gives CAWSPGGSPRPNYGYTF.

This clonotype has only a few counts. This chain uses TRBV7-9 with TRBJ2-5; 9 nucleotides align to TRBD1. CDR1 and CDR2 (germline): SEHNR, FQNEAQ (reference sequence). The CDR3 contains 15 residues. V shed 1 base, J shed 5 bases, and the junction held 5 bases outside the gene matches. In DNA, the CDR3 is TGTGCCAGCAGCTTAGGTGGGACAGGGACGGAGACCCAGTACTTC. This codes for CASSLGGTGTETQYF.

This clonotype was observed at least ten times. The chain is built from TRBV6-5 and TRBJ2-5; 7 bases match TRBD2. This CDR3 has 13 residues. Trimming cost V 2 bases and J 3 bases; bases outside gene matches: 0. Germline CDR1 MNHEY, CDR2 SVGAGI. The CDR3 nucleotides read TGTGCCAGCAGTTACGGGACTAAAGAGACCCAGTACTTC. This translates into CASSYGTKETQYF.

Comment on this clonotype: A read error may be the cause here, since a much bigger clone is one base away. J is TRBJ2-7 and V is TRBV7-2, with 7 bases fitting TRBD1. From germline, CDR1 is SGHTA and CDR2 FQGNSA. This CDR3 is built from 17 residues. CDR3 bases: TGTCCCAGCAGCTTAGGAGCAGGGGGACCTTCGGGGTACGAGCAGTACTTC. Its protein product is CPSSLGAGGPSGYEQYF.

This clonotype showed up many times. J is TRBJ1-5 and V is TRBV7-2; no clear D. Germline CDR1 and CDR2: SGHTA and FQGNSA. The CDR3 has 15 amino acids. Trimming cost V 3 bases and J 3 bases, with 12 bases left between them. This chain's CDR3 is CASSFQLGFNQPQHF. CDR3 DNA sequence: TGTGCCAGCAGCTTCCAATTGGGTTTCAATCAGCCCCAGCATTTT.

Here the CDR3 DNA reads TGTGCCAGCAGTTTAACAAACACCTACAATGAGCAGTTCTTC. This gives the protein CASSLTNTYNEQFF. The V gene is TRBV27, the J gene TRBJ2-1; D gene uncertain. Germline assignment: CDR1 MNHEY and CDR2 SMNVEV (reference sequence). Trimming took off 2 bases at V and 2 bases at J, with 7 bases between the two ends. This CDR3 comprises 14 residues.

In its sample, this clonotype was seen many times. This chain connects TRBV27 to TRBJ2-7, with 8 nucleotides matching TRBD2. Germline CDR1 MNHEY, CDR2 SMNVEV (reference sequence). V dropped 2 bases and J dropped 6; count of bases not matched to a gene: 3. The CDR3 runs 13 residues. The CDR3 sequence: CASSLSGRGEQYF. DNA of the CDR3: TGTGCCAGCAGTTTAAGCGGGAGAGGCGAGCAGTACTTC.

This clonotype was counted at least ten times. V gene TRBV28 combines with J gene TRBJ2-7; TRBD2 agrees at 9 bases. With 3 bases clipped from V and 0 bases from J, the junction kept 9 bases outside the gene matches. This CDR3 region has 17 residues. The germline V gene has CDR1 MDHEN and CDR2 SYDVKM. The CDR3 loop reads CASSLAGGAGGSYEQYF. CDR3 coding DNA: TGTGCCAGCAGTTTGGCGGGGGGGGCAGGGGGCTCCTACGAGCAGTACTTC.

This clonotype came up many times. The V gene is TRBV12-3 or TRBV12-4, the J gene TRBJ2-7; 8 bases fit TRBD1. CDR3 length: 14 residues. The V segment lost 3 bases and the J segment 6 bases; nucleotides outside the gene matches: 7. The CDR3 DNA follows: TGTGCCAGCAGTTTCTCGGGACAGGCAAGCGAGCAGTACTTC. It yields the protein CASSFSGQASEQYF.

The rearrangement links TRBV7-9 to TRBJ1-1, with 9 nucleotides matching TRBD1. The ends lost 6 bases at V and 1 base at J; junction bases unmatched: 3. The CDR3 is made up of 14 amino acids. The V gene's germline CDR1 is SEHNR and CDR2 FQNEAQ (reference sequence). For the CDR3, the DNA is TGTGCCAGCAGGCGACAGGGGGGGAACACTGAAGCTTTCTTT. It yields the protein CASRRQGGNTEAFF.

CDR3 sequence: CASSEVPDSPLHF. DNA of the CDR3: TGTGCCAGCAGTGAGGTTCCCGATTCACCCCTCCACTTT. J is TRBJ1-6 and V is TRBV6-1; D is undetermined. CDR3 length: 13 residues. Trimming removed 3 bases from V and 8 bases from J, with 8 bases in between. Per the germline V gene, CDR1 is MNHNS and CDR2 is SASEGT.

The table lists this clonotype with a few counts. The chain has TRBV30 and TRBJ1-2; the D is unclear. Per germline, CDR1 GTSNPN and CDR2 SVGIG (reference sequence). Deletions cut 1 base from V and 5 bases from J, with 5 bases between. This CDR3 contains 11 residues. For the CDR3, the DNA is TGTGCCTGGAGTGATGGGTATGGCTACACCTTC. Translating it yields CAWSDGYGYTF. The entire variable domain, with the rest obtained from reference TRBV30 and TRBJ1-2, is as follows: SQTIHQWPATLVQPVGSPLSLECTVEGTSNPNLYWYRQAAGRGLQLLFYSVGIGQISSEVPQNLSASRPQDRQFILSSKKLLLSDSGFYLCAWSDGYGYTFGSGTRLTVV.

This clonotype was picked up a small number of times. The chain links TRBV30 to TRBJ2-7; tentative D call: TRBD1 (6 bases). CDR3 size: 15 residues. Germline V gene data show CDR1 as GTSNPN and CDR2 as SVGIG (reference sequence). V was shortened by 3 bases and J by 2 bases, with 17 bases between the two germline ends. CDR3 region: CAWRDFRGVTYEQYF. In DNA form, the CDR3 reads TGTGCCTGGAGAGACTTCAGGGGAGTTACCTACGAGCAGTACTTC.

The chain employs TRBV7-9 and TRBJ1-1, with 9 positions matching TRBD1. The trim removed 2 bases at V and 4 bases at J, leaving 5 bases unmatched. The CDR3 consists of 15 residues. The germline V gene encodes CDR1 SEHNR and CDR2 FQNEAQ (reference sequence). DNA for the CDR3: TGTGCCAGCAGCTTAAACCGGGACAGGGTCACTGAAGCTTTCTTT. This translates into CASSLNRDRVTEAFF.

As regards this clonotype: A junction boundary mismatches the germline segment, possibly from a read error. This chain uses TRBV28 with TRBJ1-6; 7 positions agree with TRBD1. The CDR3 consists of 17 residues. Per germline, CDR1 MDHEN and CDR2 SYDVKM. The CDR3 DNA sequence: TGTGCCAGCAGTTTAGTCCCCGGACAGGCCTATAGTTCACCCCTCCGCTTT. Translated: CASSLVPGQAYSSPLRF. Supplemented by reference TRBV28 and TRBJ1-6, the full variable domain reads DVKVTQSSRYLVKRTGEKVFLECVQDMDHENMFWYRQDPGLGLRLIYFSYDVKMKEKGDIPEGYSVSREKKERFSLILESASTNQTSMYLCASSLVPGQAYSSPLRFGNGTRLTVT.

The chain links TRBV19 to TRBJ1-1; D is undetermined. The CDR3 spans 12 residues. V was shortened by 3 bases and J by 5 bases, with 7 bases between the two germline ends. The germline V gene encodes CDR1 LNHDA and CDR2 SQIVND (reference sequence). CDR3 nucleotides: TGTGCCAGTAGTATCAGTGAAACTGAAGCTTTCTTT. It translates to CASSISETEAFF.

V is TRBV27 and J is TRBJ2-7; 9 bases are a match to TRBD2. The germline V gene encodes CDR1 MNHEY and CDR2 SMNVEV (reference sequence). V was pared by 7 bases and J by 6 bases, with 16 bases of the junction left unmatched. This CDR3 is built from 16 residues. CDR3 nucleotide sequence: TGTGCCAGCAAAATTTCCCTGACTAGCGGATTGGGCGAGCAGTACTTC. Encoded protein: CASKISLTSGLGEQYF.

This clonotype was counted a few times. The chain employs TRBV6-2 or TRBV6-3 and TRBJ2-7, with 9 nucleotides matching TRBD2. CDR3 size: 17 residues. CDR1 MNHEY and CDR2 SVGEGT come from the germline V gene. J lost 5 bases, V lost 0 bases, and 11 bases had no gene match. The CDR3 sequence is CASSYSWISGRSDEQYF. DNA for the CDR3: TGTGCCAGCAGTTACTCTTGGATTAGCGGGAGATCAGACGAGCAGTACTTC.

At least ten counts were recorded for this clonotype. This chain links TRBV28 with TRBJ1-5; perhaps TRBD1 as D (5 bases). This CDR3 contains 13 residues. Germline assignment: CDR1 MDHEN and CDR2 SYDVKM. Between the trimmed V and J ends, which lost 6 bases and 5 bases, there was a span of 11 bases. The CDR3 DNA is TGTGCCAGCAGAAAGGACAACTATCAGCCCCAGCATTTT. Its translation: CASRKDNYQPQHF.

At least ten counts were recorded for this clonotype. V gene TRBV24-1 combines with J gene TRBJ1-2; 7 bases align to TRBD1. CDR1 is KGHDR, CDR2 SFDVKD, per germline. The length of the CDR3 is 13 residues. The V and J ends lost 8 bases and 6 bases, in that order; junction bases with no gene match: 8. The CDR3 nucleotides read TGTGCCACCAAAGGGGGCATCGAAGATGGCTACACCTTC. Amino acid sequence: CATKGGIEDGYTF.

The chain employs TRBV14 and TRBJ1-1; no clear D gene. Germline V gives CDR1 SGHDN, CDR2 FVKESK. Trimming took off 3 bases at V and 1 base at J, with 6 bases between the two ends. There are 13 residues in the CDR3. The DNA of the CDR3 is TGTGCCAGCAGCCAGGTCAGGAACACTGAAGCTTTCTTT. It yields the protein CASSQVRNTEAFF.